The clone carrying this TCR beta chain was observed once. Its antigen is not identified. This CDR3 has 14 residues. CDR1 and CDR2 from the germline V gene are LNHDA and SQIVND (reference sequence). Trimming cost V 5 bases and J 3 bases, with 13 bases left between them. This sample is drawn from a study of vaccination and CD4 T cells after COVID-19. Study at large: Two of the convalescents were Hispanic, and convalescents were six males and four females. Overlapping peptides covering the spike proteins of SARS-CoV-2, HCoV-NL63, HCoV-OC43 and HCoV-229E were added to stimulate cells. Cultures designated as controls were supplied with a CEFX pool, an HIV-1 Nef pool, or no peptide.

With the Oncomine TCR Beta short-read assay, DNA from cultured CD4+ T cells was sequenced. TCRdb used MiXCR to reprocess the PCR reads, holding one entry per CDR3 protein. The sample contains about 1,800 distinct CDR3 sequences, 64% of which appear only once. As to treatment: roughly 10-day PBMC culture with coronavirus spike peptide pools or control peptides (ViraFEST assay). It was before the COVID-19 pandemic (2011-2018) that the unexposed donor's CD4+ T cells were collected. The ViraFEST method relied on peptide pools to expand antigen-specific T cells, followed by TCR sequencing. This receptor was identified in a human donor in good health. The material sequenced was CD4+ T cells from blood, cultured in vitro. The gene calls are TRBV19 and TRBJ1-2; D not certain. The CDR3 coding sequence is TGTGCCAGTAGTCGCGGGGAGAGGGACTATGGCTACACCTTC. This codes for CASSRGERDYGYTF.